Listed below are T cell receptor beta chains from one sample, sequenced in a study of PD-1 blockade in classical Hodgkin lymphoma. TCRdb keeps only in-frame clones here, not all; method: immunoSEQ multiplex PCR. The top ten clones hold around 20% of a sample with 90,000 to 140,000 clones, over 85% of them seen once. Sequencing used peripheral blood mononuclear cells (PBMCs), obtained before the fourth cycle of nivolumab. Receptors originate from a human donor with classical Hodgkin lymphoma. Both conserved end residues are part of each CDR3. D genes are given only for firm matches. Clone size appears in some rows only: once, few, many, or a class for an expanded clone.

size: NA
D: NA
V: TRBV7-7
J: TRBJ2-3
CDR3: CASSLEGVDTQYF
DNA: TGTGCTAGCAGCTTAGAGGGAGTTGATACGCAGTATTTT

size: NA
D: NA
V: TRBV7-9
J: TRBJ1-1
CDR3: CASSFPHGAEAFF
DNA: TGTGCCAGCAGCTTCCCGCATGGGGCTGAAGCTTTCTTT

size: NA
D: TRBD1
V: TRBV6-4
J: TRBJ1-2
CDR3: CASSPVTGTGDYGYTF
DNA: TGTGCCAGCAGTCCCGTCACCGGGACAGGGGACTATGGCTACACCTTC

size: NA
D: NA
V: TRBV15
J: TRBJ1-2
CDR3: CATSRGLAWGGLWSYTF
DNA: TGTGCCACCAGCAGAGGTTTGGCCTGGGGAGGCTTATGGAGCTACACCTTC

size: NA
D: TRBD2
V: TRBV9
J: TRBJ2-2
CDR3: CASRSSGSAGELFF
DNA: TGTGCCAGCAGGTCTAGCGGGAGTGCCGGGGAGCTGTTTTTT

size: few
D: NA
V: TRBV30
J: TRBJ1-1
CDR3: CAWSRQGGAFF
DNA: TGTGCCTGGAGTCGGCAGGGTGGGGCTTTCTTT

size: once
D: NA
V: TRBV23-1
J: TRBJ2-5
CDR3: CASSQSQWETQYF
DNA: TGCGCCAGCAGTCAAAGTCAGTGGGAGACCCAGTACTTC

size: few
D: NA
V: TRBV6-1
J: TRBJ1-2
CDR3: CARGTPRGGYTF
DNA: TGTGCCAGAGGGACACCCAGGGGCGGCTACACCTTC

size: NA
D: TRBD2
V: TRBV4-2
J: TRBJ2-5
CDR3: CASSRIGLAEETQYF
DNA: TGTGCCAGCAGCCGTATCGGACTAGCGGAAGAGACCCAGTACTTC

size: NA
D: TRBD2
V: TRBV30
J: TRBJ2-1
CDR3: CAWSIRRLAGSYNEQFF
DNA: TGTGCCTGGAGTATTCGTCGACTAGCGGGCTCCTACAATGAGCAGTTCTTC

size: NA
D: TRBD1
V: TRBV27
J: TRBJ1-5
CDR3: CASSHRGLGQPQHF
DNA: TGTGCCAGCAGCCACAGGGGGCTGGGTCAGCCCCAGCATTTT

size: NA
D: NA
V: TRBV7-6
J: TRBJ2-4
CDR3: CASSLEGAGVGGIQYF
DNA: TGTGCCAGCAGCTTAGAGGGTGCAGGGGTGGGCGGCATTCAGTACTTC

size: NA
D: TRBD2
V: TRBV10-3
J: TRBJ2-7
CDR3: CAIRMGLERYEQYF
DNA: TGTGCCATCAGGATGGGACTAGAACGGTACGAGCAGTACTTC

size: NA
D: NA
V: TRBV5-4
J: TRBJ2-5
CDR3: CASSRATTIGGQETQYF
DNA: TGTGCCAGCAGCCGCGCTACTACCATTGGGGGACAAGAGACCCAGTACTTC

size: NA
D: NA
V: TRBV6-4
J: TRBJ1-2
CDR3: CASSERVQGPGYTF
DNA: TGTGCCAGCAGTGAAAGGGTGCAGGGGCCTGGCTACACCTTC

size: NA
D: NA
V: TRBV4-3
J: TRBJ1-3
CDR3: CASSQRTSSGNTIYF
DNA: TGCGCCAGCAGCCAGAGAACTTCCTCTGGAAACACCATATATTTT

size: NA
D: TRBD1
V: TRBV2
J: TRBJ1-2
CDR3: CASSEGRDRAGYTF
DNA: TGTGCCAGCAGTGAGGGACGGGACAGGGCTGGCTACACCTTC

size: NA
D: NA
V: TRBV11-2
J: TRBJ1-5
CDR3: CASSLNRVNQPQHF
DNA: TGTGCCAGCAGCTTAAACAGGGTGAACCAGCCCCAGCATTTT

size: NA
D: NA
V: TRBV14
J: TRBJ2-7
CDR3: CASSLGTHEQYF
DNA: TGTGCCAGCAGCCTAGGGACTCACGAGCAGTACTTC

size: NA
D: TRBD2
V: TRBV10-1
J: TRBJ2-1
CDR3: CASSELAGDHINEQFF
DNA: TGCGCCAGCAGTGAGTTAGCGGGGGACCACATTAATGAGCAGTTCTTC

size: NA
D: TRBD1
V: TRBV2
J: TRBJ1-1
CDR3: CASIQGVGAEAFF
DNA: TGTGCCAGCATTCAGGGGGTAGGGGCTGAAGCTTTCTTT

size: NA
D: TRBD1
V: TRBV29-1
J: TRBJ2-7
CDR3: CSVPEQGNYEQYF
DNA: TGCAGCGTCCCCGAACAGGGGAACTACGAGCAGTACTTC

size: NA
D: TRBD1
V: TRBV6-1
J: TRBJ2-7
CDR3: CASSPTGGSTYEQYF
DNA: TGTGCCAGCAGCCCAACAGGGGGCTCGACCTACGAGCAGTACTTC

size: NA
D: NA
V: TRBV4-3
J: TRBJ2-1
CDR3: CASSRGTSGRQGNEQFF
DNA: TGCGCCAGCAGCCGGGGGACGAGCGGGAGACAGGGCAATGAGCAGTTCTTC

size: NA
D: NA
V: TRBV7-2
J: TRBJ1-1
CDR3: CASRYGLRDRPNTEAFF
DNA: TGTGCCAGCAGATACGGCCTAAGGGACCGCCCGAACACTGAAGCTTTCTTT

size: NA
D: TRBD1
V: TRBV7-2
J: TRBJ2-3
CDR3: CASSAGRTGGPYF
DNA: TGTGCCAGCAGCGCGGGCCGGACAGGGGGCCCGTATTTT

size: NA
D: TRBD1
V: TRBV5-1
J: TRBJ2-2
CDR3: CASSTGPGELFF
DNA: TGCGCCAGCTCGACAGGGCCCGGGGAGCTGTTTTTT

size: NA
D: NA
V: TRBV9
J: TRBJ2-1
CDR3: CASSTLGVGEQFF
DNA: TGTGCCAGCAGCACCTTGGGGGTGGGTGAGCAGTTCTTC

size: NA
D: TRBD2
V: TRBV29-1
J: TRBJ2-1
CDR3: CSVERLAANNEQFF
DNA: TGCAGCGTTGAGAGACTAGCGGCAAACAATGAGCAGTTCTTC

size: NA
D: TRBD1
V: TRBV5-1
J: TRBJ2-1
CDR3: CASSLITGGTSNEQFF
DNA: TGCGCCAGCAGCTTGATTACAGGGGGCACGAGTAATGAGCAGTTCTTC

size: NA
D: TRBD1
V: TRBV6-5
J: TRBJ2-7
CDR3: CASSYSQGAYEQYF
DNA: TGTGCCAGCAGTTACTCCCAGGGGGCCTACGAGCAGTACTTC

size: NA
D: TRBD2
V: TRBV10-3
J: TRBJ2-3
CDR3: CAISESFIAGGQSDTQYF
DNA: TGTGCCATCAGTGAGTCGTTCATAGCGGGAGGGCAGTCAGATACGCAGTATTTT

size: once
D: NA
V: TRBV18
J: TRBJ2-7
CDR3: CASSPGDIIRNEQYF
DNA: TGTGCCAGCTCACCAGGGGACATCATTCGAAACGAGCAGTACTTC

size: NA
D: TRBD1
V: TRBV6-5
J: TRBJ1-1
CDR3: CASSYNPTGGRTEAFF
DNA: TGTGCCAGCAGTTACAACCCCACAGGGGGCCGTACTGAAGCTTTCTTT

size: NA
D: NA
V: TRBV27
J: TRBJ2-5
CDR3: CASSLRGWRGQETQYF
DNA: TGTGCCAGCAGCCTTAGGGGGTGGAGGGGACAAGAGACCCAGTACTTC

size: NA
D: TRBD1
V: TRBV6-1
J: TRBJ1-4
CDR3: CASSQGGPQGGEKLFF
DNA: TGTGCCAGCAGTCAAGGGGGCCCCCAAGGTGGGGAAAAACTGTTTTTT

size: NA
D: NA
V: TRBV6-5
J: TRBJ1-2
CDR3: CASSYLQGRGYTF
DNA: TGTGCCAGCAGTTACCTACAGGGACGAGGCTACACCTTC

size: NA
D: NA
V: TRBV7-9
J: TRBJ1-2
CDR3: CASSLDLVAYGYTF
DNA: TGTGCCAGCAGCTTAGATTTGGTTGCCTATGGCTACACCTTC

size: NA
D: NA
V: TRBV5-1
J: TRBJ1-1
CDR3: CASSSLSGNTEAFF
DNA: TGCGCCAGCAGCTCCCTATCGGGGAACACTGAAGCTTTCTTT

size: NA
D: NA
V: TRBV5-5
J: TRBJ1-3
CDR3: CASSFDRSGNTIYF
DNA: TGTGCCAGCAGCTTTGACAGGTCCGGAAACACCATATATTTT

size: NA
D: NA
V: TRBV11-3
J: TRBJ2-1
CDR3: CASWEFVHEQFF
DNA: TGTGCCAGCTGGGAGTTTGTCCATGAGCAGTTCTTC

size: NA
D: TRBD2
V: TRBV19
J: TRBJ2-3
CDR3: CASRETGGRSTDTQYF
DNA: TGTGCCAGTAGGGAAACGGGCGGGAGGAGCACAGATACGCAGTATTTT

size: NA
D: NA
V: TRBV25-1
J: TRBJ1-6
CDR3: CASSDDQGIYNSPLHF
DNA: TGTGCCAGCAGTGATGATCAGGGCATTTATAATTCACCCCTCCACTTT

size: NA
D: NA
V: TRBV5-6
J: TRBJ1-2
CDR3: CASSFGDGREVIEYTF
DNA: TGTGCCAGCAGCTTTGGGGACGGCCGAGAGGTTATTGAATACACCTTC

size: few
D: TRBD1
V: TRBV5-4
J: TRBJ1-3
CDR3: CASSYGQGAAGNTIYF
DNA: TGTGCCAGCAGCTACGGACAGGGGGCTGCTGGAAACACCATATATTTT

size: NA
D: NA
V: TRBV9
J: TRBJ2-2
CDR3: CASSVGLTTGELFF
DNA: TGTGCCAGCAGCGTAGGCTTAACCACCGGGGAGCTGTTTTTT

size: NA
D: NA
V: TRBV6-1
J: TRBJ2-6
CDR3: CASIWSSGANVLTF
DNA: TGTGCCAGCATCTGGAGCTCTGGGGCCAACGTCCTGACTTTC

size: NA
D: NA
V: TRBV27
J: TRBJ1-5
CDR3: CASSLESGINQPQHF
DNA: TGTGCCAGCAGTTTAGAGTCAGGAATCAATCAGCCCCAGCATTTT

size: NA
D: TRBD1
V: TRBV5-1
J: TRBJ1-3
CDR3: CASSRTGGEDTIYF
DNA: TGCGCCAGCAGCCGGACAGGGGGCGAGGACACCATATATTTT